The 18 T cell receptor beta chains below all came from one sample that was sequenced in a study of T cells in Graves' hyperthyroidism and ophthalmopathy. Amplified regions were TCR beta CDR3 sequences from RNA transcripts. Researchers ran a first-round RT-PCR on the TCR CDR3 using the HTBI primer set. TCRdb reprocessed the multiplex PCR reads with MiXCR, giving one entry per CDR3 protein. Of more than 300,000 distinct CDR3 sequences detected, approximately 18% appear once; the ten largest clones hold over 35%. Source material: blood. The origin of the receptors is a man aged 18 to 30 with Graves' ophthalmopathy.

The rearrangement uses TRBV9 and TRBJ2-2; D remains unclear. The CDR3 length is 13 residues. Trimming cost V 0 bases and J 5 bases, with 5 bases left between them. Germline values: CDR1 SGDLS, CDR2 YYNGEE. The CDR3 DNA follows: TGTGCCAGCAGCGTAGATGGAACCGGGGAGCTGTTTTTT. Translating gives CASSVDGTGELFF.

The chain couples TRBV19 to TRBJ1-5; 7 bases are a match to TRBD1. The CDR3 spans 19 residues. Germline V CDR1 and CDR2: LNHDA, SQIVND (reference sequence). The J segment lost 0 bases and the V segment lost 3 bases, leaving 14 bases of the junction unmatched. The CDR3 is CASSIGDRVAPSSNQPQHF. The CDR3 DNA sequence: TGTGCCAGTAGTATCGGAGACAGGGTCGCTCCCTCTAGCAATCAGCCCCAGCATTTT.

About this clonotype itself: A much larger clonotype is one base distant, so this may be a read error. This chain connects TRBV3-1 to TRBJ2-7, with 11 bases lining up with TRBD2. Trimming removed 6 bases from V and 5 bases from J; junction bases left unmatched: 12. CDR3 length equals 16 residues. Germline CDR1 reads LGHDT; CDR2 reads YNNKEL (reference sequence). DNA of the CDR3: TGTGCCAGCAGGAAGATTAGCGGGGGGGTCCTGCACGAGCAGTACTTC. It yields the protein CASRKISGGVLHEQYF.

Many counts were recorded for this clonotype. The CDR3 nucleotides read TGTGCCAGCAGCTTAGGACAGGAATTGCGAAACATTCAGTACTTC. Protein: CASSLGQELRNIQYF. The chain carries TRBV5-5 and TRBJ2-4; 7 nucleotides align to TRBD1. Germline CDR1 SGHKS, CDR2 YYEKEE (reference sequence). The CDR3 extends over 15 amino acids. V was pared by 2 bases and J by 6 bases, with 8 bases of the junction left unmatched.

The chain has TRBV2 and TRBJ2-7, with D perhaps matching TRBD1 (7 bases). V was shortened by 9 bases and J by 6 bases, with 21 bases between the two germline ends. CDR3 size: 14 residues. Germline V lookup: CDR1 SNHLY, CDR2 FYNNEI. As DNA, the CDR3 is TGTGCCAGTTCAGGCGGGACAGTATTCGCCGAGCAGTACTTC. Residues: CASSGGTVFAEQYF. Together with reference TRBV2 and TRBJ2-7, the CDR3 gives the full variable domain: EPEVTQTPSHQVTQMGQEVILRCVPISNHLYFYWYRQILGQKVEFLVSFYNNEISEKSEIFDDQFSVERPDGSNFTLKIRSTKLEDSAMYFCASSGGTVFAEQYFGPGTRLTVT.

The chain has TRBV27 and TRBJ1-5; weak D call: TRBD1 (5 bases). The CDR3 is 14 amino acids. From germline, CDR1 is MNHEY and CDR2 SMNVEV (reference sequence). V was pared by 4 bases and J by 6 bases, with 13 bases between. The chain's CDR3 is CASSYKGLGQPQHF. CDR3 nucleotides: TGTGCCAGCAGTTATAAGGGGTTGGGTCAGCCCCAGCATTTT.

The sample holds many counts of this clonotype. CDR3 loop: CASRPGRRAGQPQHF. Here the CDR3 DNA reads TGTGCCAGCAGACCCGGGCGTAGGGCTGGTCAGCCCCAGCATTTT. J is TRBJ1-5 and V is TRBV12-3 or TRBV12-4; unclear D gene. V lost 6 bases, J lost 6 bases, and 18 bases lay in between. The CDR3 consists of 15 residues.

Worth noting for this clonotype: An end of the junction differs from the germline gene, which may be a read error. This chain joins TRBV27 and TRBJ1-5; D uncertain. CDR3 length equals 12 residues. CDR1 MNHEY and CDR2 SMNVEV come from the germline V gene (reference sequence). The CDR3 coding sequence is TGTGCCAGCGGTTTTGTCAATCAGCCCCAGCATTTT. This codes for CASGFVNQPQHF.

This clonotype was seen ten or more times. This chain uses TRBV5-1 with TRBJ2-3; D is unclear. The V and J ends lost 0 bases and 2 bases respectively, with 10 bases between them. CDR3 size: 15 residues. CDR1 and CDR2 from the germline V gene are SGHRS and YFSETQ. CDR3 in DNA: TGCGCCAGCAGCTTGGACGGCAGATCCACAGATACGCAGTATTTT. Translating gives CASSLDGRSTDTQYF.

This clonotype was observed at least ten times. In DNA, the CDR3 is TGTGCCACAGGGTTGGCTTATAGCAATCAGCCCCAGCATTTT. Translation gives CATGLAYSNQPQHF. The V gene is TRBV28, the J gene TRBJ1-5; weak D call: TRBD1 (5 bases). The germline V and J ends were trimmed by 10 bases and 0 bases, with 13 bases remaining between them. Germline V gene sequence: CDR1 MDHEN, CDR2 SYDVKM. The CDR3 has 14 amino acids.

This clonotype was observed a few times. V is TRBV6-5 and J is TRBJ1-1, with D unclear. Looked up from germline, CDR1 is MNHEY and CDR2 is SVGAGI. This CDR3 contains 13 residues. V was cut by 0 bases and J by 5 bases, with 7 bases left in between. As DNA, the CDR3 is TGTGCCAGCAGTTACTCGATGCCGACTGAAGCTTTCTTT. Translating it yields CASSYSMPTEAFF.

This clonotype was detected ten times or more. The chain is built from TRBV2 and TRBJ2-7; TRBD1 matches 7 bases. V dropped 4 bases and J dropped 3; count of bases not matched to a gene: 9. CDR1 is SNHLY, CDR2 FYNNEI, per germline. The CDR3 runs to 15 residues. The CDR3 bases are TGTGCCAGCAGTGTGGTCGGGGACAGAGACTACGAGCAGTACTTC. Encoded protein: CASSVVGDRDYEQYF.

This clonotype was observed a handful of times. The chain carries TRBV9 and TRBJ2-5, with D perhaps matching TRBD2 (7 bases). The CDR3 has 15 residues. Germline CDR1 SGDLS, CDR2 YYNGEE. The V and J ends lost 2 bases and 1 base respectively, with 12 bases between them. CDR3 nucleotide sequence: TGTGCCAGCAGCGTTGGAGGGGGGGGCCAAGAGACCCAGTACTTC. Residues: CASSVGGGGQETQYF.

The gene calls are TRBV7-9 and TRBJ2-7; TRBD1 matches at 9 bases. Per the germline V gene, CDR1 is SEHNR and CDR2 is FQNEAQ (reference sequence). V trimming: 4 bases; J trimming: 1 base; junction bases outside the gene matches: 11. CDR3 length: 17 residues. The CDR3 reads CASSSLLRGTGSYEQYF. CDR3 coding DNA: TGTGCCAGCAGCTCCCTTCTTCGCGGGACAGGGTCCTACGAGCAGTACTTC.

In its sample, this clonotype was seen many times. The chain links TRBV9 to TRBJ2-5; D may be TRBD1 (6 bases). With 7 bases removed from V and 3 bases from J, the gap between germline ends came to 16 bases. CDR1 is SGDLS and CDR2 is YYNGEE in the germline V gene. This CDR3 region has 14 residues. This CDR3 is CASCPGEMEETQYF. CDR3 bases: TGTGCCAGCTGTCCAGGGGAAATGGAAGAGACCCAGTACTTC.

The sample holds many counts of this clonotype. The rearrangement uses TRBV10-3 and TRBJ1-5; D is unresolved. Trimming pared 0 bases from V and 8 bases from J, leaving 14 bases between. CDR1 and CDR2 (germline): ENHRY, SYGVKD. The CDR3 has 15 residues. CDR3 DNA: TGTGCCATCAGTGAGTCGAGTAGGGATATAAAGCCCCAGCATTTT. Amino acids: CAISESSRDIKPQHF.

This clonotype has only a few counts. A much larger clone sits a single nucleotide away, making a read error possible. This chain joins TRBV11-2 and TRBJ2-7, with no clear D. This CDR3 region has 15 residues. V lost 2 bases and J 0 bases, leaving 11 bases between the germline ends. Germline values: CDR1 SGHAT, CDR2 FQNNGV. The CDR3 region is CASSLSDQSSYEQYF. CDR3 nucleotide sequence: TGTGCCAGCAGCTTATCGGACCAGAGCTCCTACGAGCAGTACTTC.

The chain recombines TRBV27 with TRBJ2-7, with D maybe TRBD1 (6 bases). Germline CDR1 is MNHEY and CDR2 is SMNVEV (reference sequence). This CDR3 spans 14 amino acids. V dropped 4 bases and J dropped 3 bases, with 13 bases sitting between them. This CDR3 is CASSSRDMGYEQYF. The CDR3 nucleotides are TGTGCCAGCAGTTCCCGGGACATGGGCTACGAGCAGTACTTC.